This T cell receptor beta chain derives from a study of T cell changes during pregnancy in multiple sclerosis. This clone was seen only a few times. TCRdb keeps only in-frame clones here, not all; method: immunoSEQ multiplex PCR. The sample consists of about 51,000 clones, 85% to 95% of them appearing once. The length of the CDR3 is 16 residues. V shed 5 bases, J shed 5 bases, and the junction held 11 bases outside the gene matches. Germline CDR1 LGHNA, CDR2 YSLEER. The rearrangement uses TRBV4-3 and TRBJ2-1; 8 bases align to TRBD2. This sequence was found in a female donor with multiple sclerosis, enrolled in a pregnancy study. The sample in question was peripheral blood, obtained in the second trimester of pregnancy. CDR3 sequence: CASSKSGRGRDNEQFF. The CDR3 nucleotides read TGCGCCAGCAGCAAGTCCGGGAGGGGCCGAGACAATGAGCAGTTCTTC.